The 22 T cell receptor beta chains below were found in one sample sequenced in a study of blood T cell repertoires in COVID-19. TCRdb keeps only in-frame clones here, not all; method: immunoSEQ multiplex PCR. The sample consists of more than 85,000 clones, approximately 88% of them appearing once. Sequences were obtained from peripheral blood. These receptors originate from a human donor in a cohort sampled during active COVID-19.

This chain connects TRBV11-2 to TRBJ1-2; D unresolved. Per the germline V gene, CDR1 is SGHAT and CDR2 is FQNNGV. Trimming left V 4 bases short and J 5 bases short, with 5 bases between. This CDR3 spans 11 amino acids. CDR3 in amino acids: CASSSGYGYTF. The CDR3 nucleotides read TGTGCCAGCAGCTCGGGGTATGGCTACACCTTC. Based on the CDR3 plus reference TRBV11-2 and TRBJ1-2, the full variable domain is EAGVAQSPRYKIIEKRQSVAFWCNPISGHATLYWYQQILGQGPKLLIQFQNNGVVDDSQLPKDRFSAERLKGVDSTLKIQPAKLEDSAVYLCASSSGYGYTFGSGTRLTVV.

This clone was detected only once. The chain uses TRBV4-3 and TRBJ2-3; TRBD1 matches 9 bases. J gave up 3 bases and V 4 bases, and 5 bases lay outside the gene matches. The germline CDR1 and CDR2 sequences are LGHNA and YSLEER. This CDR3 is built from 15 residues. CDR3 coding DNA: TGCGCCAGCAGCCTCACCGGGACAGGGACAGATACGCAGTATTTT. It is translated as CASSLTGTGTDTQYF.

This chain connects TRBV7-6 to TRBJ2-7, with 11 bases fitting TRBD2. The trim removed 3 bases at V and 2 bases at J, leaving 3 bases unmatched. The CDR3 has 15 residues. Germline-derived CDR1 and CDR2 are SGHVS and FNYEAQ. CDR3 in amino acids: CASSFRLAGTYEQYF. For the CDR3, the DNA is TGTGCCAGCAGCTTTCGACTAGCGGGGACCTACGAGCAGTACTTC.

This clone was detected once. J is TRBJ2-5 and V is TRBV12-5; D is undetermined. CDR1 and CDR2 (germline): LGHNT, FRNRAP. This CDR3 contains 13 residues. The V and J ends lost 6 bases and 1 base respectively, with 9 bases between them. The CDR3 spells CASGLSFQETQYF. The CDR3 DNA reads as TGTGCTAGTGGCCTGAGCTTCCAAGAGACCCAGTACTTC. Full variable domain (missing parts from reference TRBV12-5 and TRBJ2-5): DARVTQTPRHKVTEMGQEVTMRCQPILGHNTVFWYRQTMMQGLELLAYFRNRAPLDDSGMPKDRFSAEMPDATLATLKIQPSEPRDSAVYFCASGLSFQETQYFGPGTRLLVL.

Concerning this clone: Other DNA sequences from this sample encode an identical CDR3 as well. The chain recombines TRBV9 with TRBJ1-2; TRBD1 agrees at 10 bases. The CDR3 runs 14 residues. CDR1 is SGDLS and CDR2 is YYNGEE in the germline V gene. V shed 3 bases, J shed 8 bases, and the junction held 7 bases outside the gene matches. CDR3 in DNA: TGTGCCAGCAGCGCCCGGGACAGGGGAAGGGGCTACACCTTC. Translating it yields CASSARDRGRGYTF. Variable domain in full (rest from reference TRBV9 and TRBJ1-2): DSGVTQTPKHLITATGQRVTLRCSPRSGDLSVYWYQQSLDQGLQFLIQYYNGEERAKGNILERFSAQQFPDLHSELNLSSLELGDSALYFCASSARDRGRGYTFGSGTRLTVV.

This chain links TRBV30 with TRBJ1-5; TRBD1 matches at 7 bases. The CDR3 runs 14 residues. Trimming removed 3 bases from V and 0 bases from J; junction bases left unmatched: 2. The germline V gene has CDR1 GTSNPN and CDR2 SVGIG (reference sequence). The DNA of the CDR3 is TGTGCCTGGAGCGGGACAGTTAGCAATCAGCCCCAGCATTTT. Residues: CAWSGTVSNQPQHF.

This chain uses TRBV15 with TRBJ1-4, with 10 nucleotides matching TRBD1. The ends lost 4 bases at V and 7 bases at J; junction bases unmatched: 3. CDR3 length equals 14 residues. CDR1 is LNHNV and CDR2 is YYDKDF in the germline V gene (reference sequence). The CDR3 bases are TGTGCCACCAGCAAGGACAGGGGGGTTGAAAAACTGTTTTTT. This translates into CATSKDRGVEKLFF.

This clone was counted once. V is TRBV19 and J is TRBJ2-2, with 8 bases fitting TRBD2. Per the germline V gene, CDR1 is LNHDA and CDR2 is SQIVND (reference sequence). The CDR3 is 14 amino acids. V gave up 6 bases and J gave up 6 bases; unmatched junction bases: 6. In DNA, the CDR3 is TGTGCCAGTAGCCGAGGACTAGCTGCCGGGGAGCTGTTTTTT. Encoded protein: CASSRGLAAGELFF. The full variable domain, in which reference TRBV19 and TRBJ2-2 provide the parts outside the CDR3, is DGGITQSPKYLFRKEGQNVTLSCEQNLNHDAMYWYRQDPGQGLRLIYYSQIVNDFQKGDIAEGYSVSREKKESFPLTVTSAQKNPTAFYLCASSRGLAAGELFFGEGSRLTVL.

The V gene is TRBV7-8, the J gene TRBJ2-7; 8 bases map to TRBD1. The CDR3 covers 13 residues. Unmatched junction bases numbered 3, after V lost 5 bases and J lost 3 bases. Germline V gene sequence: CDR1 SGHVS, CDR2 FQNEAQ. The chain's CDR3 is CASSVDRGYEQYF. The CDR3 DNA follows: TGTGCCAGCAGCGTAGACAGGGGCTACGAGCAGTACTTC.

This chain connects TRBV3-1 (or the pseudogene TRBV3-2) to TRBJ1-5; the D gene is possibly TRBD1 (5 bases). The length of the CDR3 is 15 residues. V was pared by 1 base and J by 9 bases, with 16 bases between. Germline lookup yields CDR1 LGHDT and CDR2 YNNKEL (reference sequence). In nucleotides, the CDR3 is TGTGCCAGCAGCCAAGGCCAGGGTGGGTTCGGGCCCCAGCATTTT. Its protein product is CASSQGQGGFGPQHF.

The DNA of the CDR3 is TGTGCCACCAGCGTTGGAAGCGGAAGGAGCTCCTACGAGCAGTACTTC. As protein: CATSVGSGRSSYEQYF. The genes are TRBV24-1 and TRBJ2-7; D might be TRBD2 (5 bases). The CDR3 has 16 amino acids. Germline values: CDR1 KGHDR, CDR2 SFDVKD. V lost 7 bases to trimming and J lost 0 bases, with 18 bases between them.

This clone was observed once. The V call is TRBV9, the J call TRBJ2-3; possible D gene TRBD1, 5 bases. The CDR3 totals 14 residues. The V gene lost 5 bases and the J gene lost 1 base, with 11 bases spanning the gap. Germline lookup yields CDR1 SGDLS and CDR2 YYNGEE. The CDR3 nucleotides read TGTGCCAGCAGAAGGGGCTTGGGCACAGATACGCAGTATTTT. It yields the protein CASRRGLGTDTQYF.

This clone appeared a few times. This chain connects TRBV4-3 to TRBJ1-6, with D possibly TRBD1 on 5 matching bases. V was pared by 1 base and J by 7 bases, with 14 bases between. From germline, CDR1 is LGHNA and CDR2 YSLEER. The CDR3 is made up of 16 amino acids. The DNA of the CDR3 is TGCGCCAGCAGCCAAGTACTGGGACTTCAGAATTCACCCCTCCACTTT. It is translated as CASSQVLGLQNSPLHF.

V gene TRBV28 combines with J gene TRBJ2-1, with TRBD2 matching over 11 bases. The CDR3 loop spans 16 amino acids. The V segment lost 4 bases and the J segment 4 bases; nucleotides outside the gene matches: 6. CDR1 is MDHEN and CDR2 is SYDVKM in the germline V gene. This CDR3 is CASSSRLAGRYNEQFF. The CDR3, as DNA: TGTGCCAGCAGTTCCCGACTAGCGGGGAGATACAATGAGCAGTTCTTC. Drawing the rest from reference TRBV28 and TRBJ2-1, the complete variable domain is DVKVTQSSRYLVKRTGEKVFLECVQDMDHENMFWYRQDPGLGLRLIYFSYDVKMKEKGDIPEGYSVSREKKERFSLILESASTNQTSMYLCASSSRLAGRYNEQFFGPGTRLTVL.

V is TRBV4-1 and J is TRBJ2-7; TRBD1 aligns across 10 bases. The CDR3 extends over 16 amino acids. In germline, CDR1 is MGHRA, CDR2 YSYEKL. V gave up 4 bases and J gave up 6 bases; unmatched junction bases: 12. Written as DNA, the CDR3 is TGCGCCAGCAGCCTCCACCGGACAGGGACAGGGGTCGAGCAGTACTTC. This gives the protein CASSLHRTGTGVEQYF.

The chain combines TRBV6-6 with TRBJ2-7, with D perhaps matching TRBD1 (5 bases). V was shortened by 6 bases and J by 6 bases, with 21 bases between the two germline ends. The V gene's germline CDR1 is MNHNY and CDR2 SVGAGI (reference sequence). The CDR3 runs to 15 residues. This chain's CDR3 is CASSTGQSPVTEQYF. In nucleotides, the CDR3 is TGTGCCAGCAGCACAGGACAATCCCCAGTGACCGAGCAGTACTTC.

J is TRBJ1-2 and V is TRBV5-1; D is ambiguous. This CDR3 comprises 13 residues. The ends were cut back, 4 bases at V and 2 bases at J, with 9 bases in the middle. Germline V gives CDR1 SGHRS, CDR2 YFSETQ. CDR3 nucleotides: TGCGCCAGCAGCCCCGAGGGAAACTATGGCTACACCTTC. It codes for CASSPEGNYGYTF.

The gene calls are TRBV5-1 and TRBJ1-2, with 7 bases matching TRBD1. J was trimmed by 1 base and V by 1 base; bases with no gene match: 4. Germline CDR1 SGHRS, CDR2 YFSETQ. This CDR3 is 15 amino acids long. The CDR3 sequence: CASSLITGVNYGYTF. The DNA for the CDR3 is TGCGCCAGCAGCTTGATTACAGGGGTTAACTATGGCTACACCTTC.

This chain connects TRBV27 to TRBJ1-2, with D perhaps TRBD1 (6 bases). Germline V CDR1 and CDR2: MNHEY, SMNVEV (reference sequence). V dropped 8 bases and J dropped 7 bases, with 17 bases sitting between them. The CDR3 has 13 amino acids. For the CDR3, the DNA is TGTGCCAGCGGATTGAGGGGACAAGGTGGCTACACCTTC. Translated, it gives CASGLRGQGGYTF.

CDR3 sequence: CASRVYIVSGNTIYF. The DNA of the CDR3 is TGTGCCAGCAGGGTTTACATTGTCTCTGGAAACACCATATATTTT. The rearrangement links TRBV6-5 to TRBJ1-3, with D uncertain. CDR1 MNHEY and CDR2 SVGAGI come from the germline V gene. The CDR3 covers 15 residues. The V and J ends lost 6 bases and 0 bases respectively, with 12 bases between them.

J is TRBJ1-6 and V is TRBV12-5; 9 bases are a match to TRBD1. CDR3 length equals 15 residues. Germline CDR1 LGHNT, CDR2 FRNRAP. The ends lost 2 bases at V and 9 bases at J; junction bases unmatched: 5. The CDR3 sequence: CASGLTGDRVSPLHF. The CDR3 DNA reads TGTGCTAGTGGTTTGACGGGGGACAGGGTTTCACCCCTCCACTTT.

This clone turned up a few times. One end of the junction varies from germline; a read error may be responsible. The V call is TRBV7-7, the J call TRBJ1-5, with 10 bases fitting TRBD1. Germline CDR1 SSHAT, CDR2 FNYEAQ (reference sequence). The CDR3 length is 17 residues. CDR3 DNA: TGTGCTAGCAGCTTAGCGAGGGGACAGGGGTGGAATCAGCCCCAGCATTTT. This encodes CASSLARGQGWNQPQHF.